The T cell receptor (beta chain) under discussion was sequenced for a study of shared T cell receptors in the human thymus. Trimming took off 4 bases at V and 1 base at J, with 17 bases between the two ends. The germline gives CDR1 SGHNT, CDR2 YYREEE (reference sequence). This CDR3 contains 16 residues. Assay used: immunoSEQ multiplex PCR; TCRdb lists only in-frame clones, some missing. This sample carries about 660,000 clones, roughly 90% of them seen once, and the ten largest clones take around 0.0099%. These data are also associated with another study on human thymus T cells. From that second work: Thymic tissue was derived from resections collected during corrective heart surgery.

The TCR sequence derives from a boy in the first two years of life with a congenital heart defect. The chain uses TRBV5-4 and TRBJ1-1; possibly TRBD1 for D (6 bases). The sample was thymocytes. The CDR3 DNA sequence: TGTGCCAGCAGCAGCGGGACACCCCCGGGGAACACTGAAGCTTTCTTT. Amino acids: CASSSGTPPGNTEAFF. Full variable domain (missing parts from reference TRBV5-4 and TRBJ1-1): ETGVTQSPTHLIKTRGQQVTLRCSSQSGHNTVSWYQQALGQGPQFIFQYYREEENGRGNFPPRFSGLQFPNYSSELNVNALELDDSALYLCASSSGTPPGNTEAFFGQGTRLTVV.